Below are 30 T cell receptor beta chains sequenced from a single sample in a study of T cells in narcolepsy. The assay was immunoSEQ multiplex PCR, and TCRdb's table has in-frame clones only and misses some. The sample shows 30,000 to 35,000 clones, over 80% of them seen only once. What was sequenced was CD45RA- memory CD4+ T cells from PBMCs. The source is a human donor with narcolepsy.

The rearrangement uses TRBV15 and TRBJ1-1; the D gene is possibly TRBD1 (5 bases). The CDR3 sequence is 15 residues long. Trimming removed 1 base from V and 5 bases from J, with 14 bases in between. The germline V gene has CDR1 LNHNV and CDR2 YYDKDF (reference sequence). Here the CDR3 reads CATSRGFRVGTEAFF. The CDR3 bases are TGTGCCACCAGCAGAGGATTCAGGGTCGGTACTGAAGCTTTCTTT.

The chain joins TRBV5-1 to TRBJ2-3; 13 bases fit TRBD2. Germline trimming cut 0 bases from V and 5 bases from J; bases unmatched to any gene: 9. CDR3 size: 18 residues. The germline CDR1 and CDR2 sequences are SGHRS and YFSETQ. CDR3 nucleotide sequence: TGCGCCAGCAGCTTGGGACGGACTAGCGGGGGACCGGGAGATACGCAGTATTTT. Translating it yields CASSLGRTSGGPGDTQYF.

The chain links TRBV5-1 to TRBJ1-4; possibly TRBD1 for D (6 bases). V dropped 0 bases and J dropped 8 bases, with 11 bases sitting between them. Germline V lookup: CDR1 SGHRS, CDR2 YFSETQ. The length of the CDR3 is 14 residues. CDR3 loop: CASSLGRGEEKLFF. The CDR3 region has the DNA TGCGCCAGCAGCTTGGGCAGGGGAGAGGAAAAACTGTTTTTT.

The chain employs TRBV5-1 and TRBJ1-5; D is uncertain. CDR1 is SGHRS, CDR2 YFSETQ, per germline. Trimming cost V 0 bases and J 4 bases, with 11 bases left between them. This CDR3 is built from 15 residues. CDR3 nucleotides: TGCGCCAGCAGCTTGGGTAGGGAGGGAAATCAGCCCCAGCATTTT. Translating gives CASSLGREGNQPQHF. Looking up the rest from reference TRBV5-1 and TRBJ1-5 gives the full variable domain: KAGVTQTPRYLIKTRGQQVTLSCSPISGHRSVSWYQQTPGQGLQFLFEYFSETQRNKGNFPGRFSGRQFSNSRSEMNVSTLELGDSALYLCASSLGREGNQPQHFGDGTRLSIL.

The V gene is TRBV19, the J gene TRBJ2-5; D is possibly TRBD1 (6 bases). The last part of the DNA fits TRBJ2-7 better; the J call may be wrong. The germline V gene has CDR1 LNHDA and CDR2 SQIVND (reference sequence). This CDR3 has 15 residues. The CDR3 sequence: CASSPGQKISYEQYF. In DNA form, the CDR3 reads TGTGCCAGTAGTCCCGGACAGAAGATCTCCTACGAGCAGTACTTC.

J is TRBJ1-2 and V is TRBV9, with 7 bases fitting TRBD1. The CDR3 runs 14 residues. The germline V gene encodes CDR1 SGDLS and CDR2 YYNGEE. With 5 bases clipped from V and 0 bases from J, the junction kept 4 bases outside the gene matches. The CDR3 loop reads CASSLGQTNYGYTF. The DNA of the CDR3 is TGTGCCAGCAGTCTGGGACAGACTAACTATGGCTACACCTTC. Using reference TRBV9 and TRBJ1-2 for the parts outside the CDR3, the full variable domain is DSGVTQTPKHLITATGQRVTLRCSPRSGDLSVYWYQQSLDQGLQFLIQYYNGEERAKGNILERFSAQQFPDLHSELNLSSLELGDSALYFCASSLGQTNYGYTFGSGTRLTVV.

The sample holds one count of this clone. V is TRBV2 and J is TRBJ1-2; D is possibly TRBD1 (5 bases). The V gene lost 4 bases and the J gene lost 6 bases, with 18 bases spanning the gap. The CDR3 contains 15 residues. Looked up from germline, CDR1 is SNHLY and CDR2 is FYNNEI. The CDR3 loop is CASSGSGGRVHGYTF. CDR3 sequence (DNA): TGTGCCAGCAGTGGGTCGGGGGGACGGGTTCATGGCTACACCTTC.

This clone was observed a few times. V and J are TRBV18 and TRBJ1-2; 9 nucleotides line up with TRBD1. The CDR3 is made up of 14 amino acids. Looked up from germline, CDR1 is KGHSH and CDR2 is LQKENI. Trimming at V came to 3 bases and at J to 4 bases, leaving 3 bases not matched to a gene. The CDR3 DNA is TGTGCCAGCTCACCCGGACAGGGGAGCTATGGCTACACCTTC. Its protein product is CASSPGQGSYGYTF. Full variable domain (remainder filled in from reference TRBV18 and TRBJ1-2): NAGVMQNPRHLVRRRGQEARLRCSPMKGHSHVYWYRQLPEEGLKFMVYLQKENIIDESGMPKERFSAEFPKEGPSILRIQQVVRGDSAAYFCASSPGQGSYGYTFGSGTRLTVV.

The V gene is TRBV7-8, the J gene TRBJ2-5; D ambiguous. CDR3 size: 11 residues. Germline V CDR1 and CDR2: SGHVS, FQNEAQ. V dropped 5 bases and J dropped 4 bases, with 5 bases sitting between them. The CDR3 DNA reads as TGTGCCAGCAGCCCGGGAGAGACCCAGTACTTC. It encodes CASSPGETQYF.

This clone was seen only once. The chain joins TRBV2 to TRBJ1-1; possible D gene TRBD1, 5 bases. CDR1 is SNHLY and CDR2 is FYNNEI in the germline V gene. Trimming removed 5 bases from V and 5 bases from J, with 12 bases in between. CDR3 length: 13 residues. The chain's CDR3 is CASSRVEGTEAFF. As DNA, the CDR3 is TGTGCCAGCAGTCGGGTCGAGGGGACTGAAGCTTTCTTT.

The chain links TRBV6-1 to TRBJ1-1, with D perhaps TRBD1 (6 bases). The CDR3 sequence is 13 residues long. The V gene lost 5 bases and the J gene lost 1 base, with 8 bases spanning the gap. Germline V gives CDR1 MNHNS, CDR2 SASEGT. As DNA, the CDR3 is TGTGCCAGCAGTTCAGGGGAGAACACTGAAGCTTTCTTT. Encoded protein: CASSSGENTEAFF.

The V gene is TRBV25-1, the J gene TRBJ1-2; D remains unclear. The CDR3 is 16 amino acids. Trimming removed 1 base from V and 6 bases from J, with 18 bases in between. Germline CDR1 is MGHDK and CDR2 is SYGVNS. The CDR3, as DNA: TGTGCCAGCAGTGAATTTTGGCCGGACGTCGGGGATGGCTACACCTTC. This codes for CASSEFWPDVGDGYTF.

This clone was seen only a few times. The chain joins TRBV18 to TRBJ2-7; D assignment may be TRBD1 or TRBD2 (5 bases each). This CDR3 contains 19 residues. V was trimmed by 0 bases and J by 1 base, leaving 22 bases between them. Per the germline V gene, CDR1 is KGHSH and CDR2 is LQKENI. The CDR3 DNA follows: TGTGCCAGCTCACCACCTGGGGACCGGTCACTCCGAGGATCCTACGAGCAGTACTTC. Amino acid sequence: CASSPPGDRSLRGSYEQYF.

This clone showed up just once. The genes are TRBV5-1 and TRBJ2-2; 13 bases fit TRBD2. The V segment lost 5 bases and the J segment 7 bases; nucleotides outside the gene matches: 5. Germline V lookup: CDR1 SGHRS, CDR2 YFSETQ. The CDR3 has 15 amino acids. The CDR3 DNA sequence: TGCGCCAGCAGATCAGGGACTAGCGGGGTCGGGGAGCTGTTTTTT. This codes for CASRSGTSGVGELFF.

V gene TRBV5-4 combines with J gene TRBJ2-1; D possibly corresponds to TRBD1 (6 bases). This CDR3 region has 13 residues. Trimming took off 7 bases at V and 6 bases at J, with 14 bases between the two ends. The V gene's germline CDR1 is SGHNT and CDR2 YYREEE (reference sequence). The CDR3 nucleotides read TGTGCCAGCTCCTCGCAGGGGATCAATGAGCAGTTCTTC. This translates into CASSSQGINEQFF.

The chain recombines TRBV7-3 with TRBJ2-2, with TRBD1 as a possible D gene (6 bases). The germline V and J ends were trimmed by 2 bases and 4 bases, with 17 bases remaining between them. Germline V gene lookup returns CDR1 SGHTA and CDR2 FQGTGA. This CDR3 contains 17 residues. This CDR3 is CASSLRPRGSGTGELFF. The CDR3 DNA reads TGTGCCAGCAGCTTACGCCCCAGGGGTTCAGGCACCGGGGAGCTGTTTTTT.

The V gene is TRBV12-5, the J gene TRBJ1-5; TRBD1 might be the D (5 bases). V dropped 0 bases and J dropped 2 bases, with 8 bases sitting between them. The CDR3 is made up of 15 amino acids. Germline V gene sequence: CDR1 LGHNT, CDR2 FRNRAP. CDR3 sequence: CASGLVGGGNQPQHF. In nucleotides, the CDR3 is TGTGCTAGTGGTTTGGTAGGAGGGGGCAATCAGCCCCAGCATTTT.

J is TRBJ2-5 and V is TRBV23-1; perhaps D is TRBD1 or TRBD2 (5 bases each). TRBV23-1 is known as an ORF, though its function is uncertain. This CDR3 spans 17 amino acids. V was shortened by 4 bases and J by 3 bases, with 21 bases between the two germline ends. The CDR3 region is CASSRTKKRGEEETQYF. The CDR3 bases are TGCGCCAGCAGTCGGACAAAAAAAAGGGGAGAAGAAGAGACCCAGTACTTC.

This chain links TRBV7-2 with TRBJ1-2; no definite D call. The CDR3 loop spans 14 amino acids. V was pared by 0 bases and J by 2 bases, with 7 bases between. CDR1 and CDR2 (germline): SGHTA, FQGNSA. The CDR3: CASSLAGPNYGYTF. CDR3 bases: TGTGCCAGCAGCTTAGCAGGGCCGAACTATGGCTACACCTTC.

The chain carries TRBV7-9 and TRBJ2-1, with 10 bases identical to TRBD2. This CDR3 region has 14 residues. After removal of 4 bases from V and 12 bases from J, the junction contained 9 bases not matched to a gene. Germline V gene sequence: CDR1 SEHNR, CDR2 FQNEAQ (reference sequence). Here the CDR3 DNA reads TGTGCCAGCAGCTCAAGCGGGACTAGCGATAGGCAGTTCTTC. Amino acid sequence: CASSSSGTSDRQFF. Full variable domain (outside the CDR3, taken from reference TRBV7-9 and TRBJ2-1): DTGVSQNPRHKITKRGQNVTFRCDPISEHNRLYWYRQTLGQGPEFLTYFQNEAQLEKSRLLSDRFSAERPKGSFSTLEIQRTEQGDSAMYLCASSSSGTSDRQFFGPGTRLTVL.

The rearrangement uses TRBV2 and TRBJ1-2; TRBD1 might be the D (5 bases). V lost 1 base to trimming and J lost 6 bases, with 15 bases between them. The germline V gene encodes CDR1 SNHLY and CDR2 FYNNEI. CDR3 length: 15 amino acids. The CDR3 here is CASSEGGDGTDGYTF. CDR3 DNA: TGTGCCAGCAGTGAAGGAGGTGACGGGACGGATGGCTACACCTTC.

This clone has a handful of counts. In DNA, the CDR3 is TGTGCCAGCAGTTCGGGACAGGACCCCCGTGGGCAATATTTT. Translation: CASSSGQDPRGQYF. The chain joins TRBV6-5 to TRBJ2-3; 8 bases match TRBD1. CDR1 MNHEY and CDR2 SVGAGI come from the germline V gene. Trimming took 4 bases from V and 15 from J; bases not matched to a gene: 15. CDR3 size: 14 residues.

V is TRBV6-1 and J is TRBJ1-6; D is ambiguous. The CDR3 is made up of 11 amino acids. Between the trimmed V and J ends, which lost 1 base and 14 bases, there was a span of 6 bases. Per the germline V gene, CDR1 is MNHNS and CDR2 is SASEGT. Here the CDR3 reads CASSEGWTLHF. The CDR3 coding sequence is TGTGCCAGCAGTGAAGGGTGGACCCTCCACTTT.

The chain uses TRBV6-5 and TRBJ2-1; D remains ambiguous. There are 15 residues in the CDR3. Germline V CDR1 and CDR2: MNHEY, SVGAGI. V was cut by 1 base and J by 0 bases, with 7 bases left in between. The CDR3 protein is CASSYLDSSYNEQFF. The CDR3 region has the DNA TGTGCCAGCAGTTACTTGGATTCCTCCTACAATGAGCAGTTCTTC.

As for this clone: The junction and the germline gene differ at one end; a read error may be behind it. The chain uses TRBV2 and TRBJ2-4; no clear D. Germline assignment: CDR1 SNHLY and CDR2 FYNNEI. This CDR3 comprises 12 residues. This chain's CDR3 is CASSEEFWPKGF. The CDR3 DNA reads as TGTGCCAGCAGTGAAGAGTTCTGGCCAAAGGGCTTC.

The chain employs TRBV6-6 and TRBJ1-2; TRBD1 aligns across 10 bases. J lost 4 bases, V lost 7 bases, and 9 bases had no gene match. From germline, CDR1 is MNHNY and CDR2 SVGAGI (reference sequence). CDR3 size: 15 residues. Here the CDR3 DNA reads TGTGCCAGCACCCAAAGGGACAGGGGCTTCTATGGCTACACCTTC. Its translation is CASTQRDRGFYGYTF.

The chain uses TRBV7-2 and TRBJ2-5, with D perhaps TRBD2 (5 bases). The CDR3 sequence is 12 residues long. V was pared by 0 bases and J by 7 bases, with 6 bases between. The V gene's germline CDR1 is SGHTA and CDR2 FQGNSA. This CDR3 reads CASSLAAGTQYF. The CDR3 DNA is TGTGCCAGCAGCTTAGCGGCGGGGACCCAGTACTTC.

This clone was seen just once. The rearrangement uses TRBV27 and TRBJ2-3; 8 bases match TRBD2. The CDR3 spans 14 residues. With V trimmed by 4 bases and J by 1 base, 1 base remained unmatched. Germline V lookup: CDR1 MNHEY, CDR2 SMNVEV (reference sequence). The CDR3 protein is CASSSGGRTDTQYF. The CDR3 region has the DNA TGTGCCAGCAGTTCGGGGGGGCGCACAGATACGCAGTATTTT.

This sequence joins TRBV7-2 and TRBJ2-3; D is perhaps TRBD1 (6 bases). This CDR3 contains 14 residues. Trimming pared 6 bases from V and 1 base from J, leaving 11 bases between. The V gene's germline CDR1 is SGHTA and CDR2 FQGNSA. CDR3 coding DNA: TGTGCCAGCAGAGCTCACAGGGGCACAGATACGCAGTATTTT. This encodes CASRAHRGTDTQYF.

This clone was found a few times. The V gene is TRBV18, the J gene TRBJ1-4, with no clear D. CDR1 is KGHSH, CDR2 LQKENI, per germline. V lost 4 bases, J lost 6 bases, and 9 bases lay in between. This CDR3 has 13 amino acids. The CDR3 nucleotides are TGTGCCAGCTCACTCCGCGGGGATGAAAAACTGTTTTTT. It translates to CASSLRGDEKLFF. Full variable domain (outside the CDR3, taken from reference TRBV18 and TRBJ1-4): NAGVMQNPRHLVRRRGQEARLRCSPMKGHSHVYWYRQLPEEGLKFMVYLQKENIIDESGMPKERFSAEFPKEGPSILRIQQVVRGDSAAYFCASSLRGDEKLFFGSGTQLSVL.